The clone carrying this T cell receptor (beta chain) showed up just a few times. What it binds is not known. Uncontrolled infection, other autoimmune disease, pregnancy or lactation led to exclusion. This entry belongs to a study of T cells in Graves' hyperthyroidism and ophthalmopathy. General observations from the study: Ophthalmopathy, as predicted by the model, came a median approximately 5.9 months after the prediction. Classification by a 13 V-J model distinguished ophthalmopathy from stable hyperthyroidism. Blood held most thyroid clonotypes expanded above 0.001 frequency.

TCR beta CDR3 regions were amplified from RNA transcripts. TCR CDR3 regions were first amplified by RT-PCR with HTBI primers. Each CDR3 protein gets one entry after TCRdb re-called the multiplex PCR reads with MiXCR. This table holds about 570,000 distinct CDR3 sequences, more than 45% found once. The clonotype comes from an adult woman with Graves' disease, either hyperthyroidism or ophthalmopathy (not recorded which). Sequencing was performed on peripheral blood or thyroid tissue (not recorded which).

The CDR3: CASSRYGLGAQYF. The CDR3 nucleotides read TGTGCCAGCAGCCGGTACGGCCTCGGGGCCCAGTACTTC. This chain uses TRBV12-3 or TRBV12-4 with TRBJ2-5, with D possibly matching TRBD2 (5 bases). V gave up 6 bases and J gave up 9 bases, with 17 bases separating them. This CDR3 comprises 13 residues.